The source of this T cell receptor (beta chain) is a study of T cell changes during pregnancy in multiple sclerosis. Assay used: immunoSEQ multiplex PCR; TCRdb lists only in-frame clones, some missing. In the table there are about 66,000 clones, roughly nine tenths of which are singletons. Trimming took 5 bases from V and 5 from J, leaving 15 bases between them. The CDR3 is 15 residues long. CDR1 is MRHNA and CDR2 is SNTAGT in the germline V gene. Sequenced here: CD8+ T cells from peripheral blood mononuclear cells, sampled before pregnancy. The TCR comes from a female donor with multiple sclerosis, enrolled in a pregnancy study. V gene TRBV6-4 combines with J gene TRBJ2-2, with D possibly being TRBD2 (6 bases). The CDR3 loop reads CASSHVPGGTGELFF. The CDR3 DNA sequence: TGTGCCAGCAGTCATGTCCCCGGAGGGACCGGGGAGCTGTTTTTT.